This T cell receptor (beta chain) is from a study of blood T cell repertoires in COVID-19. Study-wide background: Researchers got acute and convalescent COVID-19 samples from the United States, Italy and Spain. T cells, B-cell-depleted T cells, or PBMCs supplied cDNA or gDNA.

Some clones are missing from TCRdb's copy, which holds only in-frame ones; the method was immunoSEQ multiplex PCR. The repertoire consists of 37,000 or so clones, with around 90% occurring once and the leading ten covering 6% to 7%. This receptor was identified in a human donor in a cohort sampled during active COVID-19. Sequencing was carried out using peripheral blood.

The CDR3 reads CASSQVGGAEAFF. CDR3 nucleotides: TGTGCCAGCAGCCAAGTCGGGGGGGCTGAAGCTTTCTTT. V is TRBV14 and J is TRBJ1-1, with D possibly TRBD1 on 5 matching bases. V lost 1 base to trimming and J lost 6 bases, with 9 bases between them. This CDR3 contains 13 residues. Looked up from germline, CDR1 is SGHDN and CDR2 is FVKESK. Using reference TRBV14 and TRBJ1-1 for the parts outside the CDR3, the full variable domain is EAGVTQFPSHSVIEKGQTVTLRCDPISGHDNLYWYRRVMGKEIKFLLHFVKESKQDESGMPNNRFLAERTGGTYSTLKVQPAELEDSGVYFCASSQVGGAEAFFGQGTRLTVV.